The entry that follows covers one TCR beta chain sequence. Its target is not known. The data were taken from a study of early T cells in non-severe SARS-CoV-2 infection. In the study overall: Bulk RNA isolated from unsorted whole blood underwent sequencing; chains were not paired. General observations from the study: VDJdb matching favored anti-spike CD8 responses, missing private and CD4 specificities.

Trimming cost V 2 bases and J 6 bases, with 10 bases left between them. Germline CDR1 and CDR2: MNHNY and SVGAGI (reference sequence). The CDR3 runs 13 residues. The library protocol tagged individual cDNA molecules with unique molecular identifiers. TCRdb fed the 5' RACE reads into MiXCR, producing one record per CDR3 protein. The sample gives roughly 51,000 distinct CDR3 sequences, around 10% of which show up once; over 6.5% is in the top ten. This chain joins TRBV6-6 and TRBJ1-1; D unclear. Sequenced input: whole blood. The source of this sequence is an adult who was a healthcare worker with PCR-confirmed SARS-CoV-2 infection or an uninfected control (not recorded which). DNA of the CDR3: TGTGCCAGCAGTTACCAATCTGAGTCTGAAGCTTTCTTT. It encodes CASSYQSESEAFF.